The rows below give T cell receptor beta chains drawn from one sample of a study of T cells expressing NK-cell markers. TCRdb reworked the 5' RACE reads into one entry per CDR3 protein, no DNA. The sample holds 250,000 to 300,000 distinct CDR3 sequences. The source material was blood T cells: a sorted CD56 or NKG2C T cell subset, CD4+ or CD8+ T cells, or bulk PBMC T cells (not recorded which). The receptors originated from a man aged 18 to 30 in good health. The CDR3 runs from the conserved cysteine through the conserved F or W. The order of the fields is V gene, J gene, CDR3 length, CDR3 protein.

TRBV6-1	TRBJ2-1	15	CASSQIAGAINEQFF
TRBV20-1	TRBJ2-1	14	CSASKRSQYNEQFF
TRBV5-1	TRBJ2-5	15	CASSLEGRGRETQYF
TRBV29-1	TRBJ2-3	13	CSAATGSTDTQYF
TRBV23-1	TRBJ1-3	13	CASRAFSGNTIYF
TRBV20-1	TRBJ1-1	12	CSARTMNTEAFF
TRBV19	TRBJ1-2	16	CATTSLWGRQGDGYTF
TRBV30	TRBJ2-5	13	CAWGFRLQETQYF
TRBV19	TRBJ2-5	13	CASSIRGGETQYF
TRBV20-1	TRBJ1-4	14	CSAREQAVNEKLFF
TRBV7-2	TRBJ2-6	17	CASSTGNGGPGANVLTF
TRBV12-3/TRBV12-4	TRBJ2-5	13	CASREREGETQYF
TRBV7-6	TRBJ2-2	17	CASSLGAVTLNTGELFF
TRBV19	TRBJ1-2	16	CASSILDGSANYGYTF
TRBV12-3/TRBV12-4	TRBJ2-5	14	CASSLVAVQETQYF
TRBV10-3	TRBJ2-2	16	CAISLRSGGNTGELFF
TRBV25-1	TRBJ2-1	15	CASSDLGAGGSEQFF
TRBV7-9	TRBJ2-5	17	CASSGGTSVGVQETQYF
TRBV20-1	TRBJ1-4	14	CSAEAGAANEKLFF
TRBV18	TRBJ1-4	14	CASSPARGGEKLFF
TRBV21-1	TRBJ1-1	13	CASSLDGDTEAFF
TRBV12-3/TRBV12-4	TRBJ1-1	16	CASSKSNTGHSTEAFF
TRBV21-1	TRBJ2-1	15	CASSNSGLWGGEQFF
TRBV18	TRBJ2-7	13	CASSFGQAAEQYF
TRBV10-3	TRBJ2-3	12	CAISEISDTQYF
TRBV3-1	TRBJ2-2	15	CASSLIGVSAGELFF
TRBV29-1	TRBJ1-1	14	CSVPRQTLNTEAFF
TRBV4-3	TRBJ2-7	15	CASSQEGLGNYEQYF
TRBV6-5	TRBJ2-7	12	CASNKQGGQQYF
TRBV20-1	TRBJ2-7	15	CSALKGRQPSYEQYF
TRBV5-6	TRBJ2-3	15	CASSLERLSTDTQYF
TRBV7-2	TRBJ2-5	12	CASSLWSETQYF
TRBV29-1	TRBJ2-5	13	CSVGLAGGETQYF
TRBV4-1	TRBJ2-6	15	CASSLGTSGANVLTF
TRBV18	TRBJ2-5	13	CASSLRTRETQYF
TRBV5-1	TRBJ1-3	13	CASSHGQGETIYF
TRBV10-3	TRBJ2-2	16	CAISDGLAGVRGELFF
TRBV6-1	TRBJ1-5	15	CASSRSWDSNQPQHF
TRBV24-1	TRBJ2-5	14	CATSQGTRQETQYF
TRBV20-1	TRBJ2-3	15	CSAISSGSIVDTQYF
TRBV20-1	TRBJ1-5	13	CSATSTARNPQHF
TRBV5-1	TRBJ1-1	13	CASSGRQGTEAFF
TRBV7-8	TRBJ2-1	15	CASSGEGGSYNEQFF
TRBV20-1	TRBJ2-7	17	CSARPGLAGGTLYEQYF
TRBV11-3	TRBJ2-3	15	CASSLVTDHSGTQYF
TRBV12-3/TRBV12-4	TRBJ2-1	16	CASSLWAAGGRNEQFF
TRBV6-1	TRBJ1-5	14	CASREEYSNQPQHF
TRBV4-2	TRBJ2-2	17	CASSHPIAGTNTGELFF
TRBV12-2	TRBJ2-1	16	CASRLARIKAEDEQFF
TRBV7-9	TRBJ1-1	13	CASSIHMNTEAFF
TRBV29-1	TRBJ2-1	12	CSVTWSGNEQFF
TRBV6-1	TRBJ1-6	17	CASTSLIPGQGNSPLHF
TRBV10-3	TRBJ2-1	15	CAISLAGGHYNEQFF
TRBV29-1	TRBJ2-3	13	CSVRAGNTDTQYF
TRBV5-4	TRBJ2-1	16	CASSGKRQGVYNEQFF
TRBV12-3/TRBV12-4	TRBJ2-1	17	CASRATPLAGTSGEQFF